These T cell receptor beta chains were read from a single sample in a study of blood T cell repertoires in COVID-19. Using immunoSEQ multiplex PCR, the repertoire was profiled, and TCRdb retains in-frame clones only, with some absent. The sample holds roughly 250,000 clones, roughly 79% seen once. The sample comprised peripheral blood. The source of these receptors is a woman between 55 and 75 years old with active or convalescent COVID-19. CDR3s include the opening cysteine and the closing phenylalanine or tryptophan.

>TRBV6-6
CASGGQGLSNEQFF
>TRBV9
CASSVGPGVGNTEAFF
>TRBV6-4
CASSDQRAREGGSYEQYF
>TRBV19
CASSIVSRTSGNTIYF
>TRBV10-3
CAIKTSGGSDTQYF
>TRBV6-5
CASSRDRGRGAFF
>TRBV11-2
CASSTQRGPTDTQYF
>TRBV12-5
CASGFVTGGTNYGYTF
>TRBV27
CASSSSGISPLHF
>TRBV27
CASSRQGARTDTQYF
>TRBV6-1
CASPPLRGGNTEAFF
>TRBV27
CASSISGGSYYGYTF
>TRBV19
CASSMGGAYKSTDTQYF
>TRBV7-2
CASSLVPTGSYGYTF
>TRBV7-9
CASSFFGSGTEAFF
>TRBV9
CASSAHNRVDEQFF
>TRBV10-3
CAIRHHRGDNSPLHF
>TRBV5-4
CASSLGLAENTGELFF
>TRBV5-1
CASSLGDSGANVLTF
>TRBV6-4
CASSRLAGDFTYNEQFF
>TRBV19
CASSIVGQGSYEQYF
>TRBV7-9
CAIERDSGELFF
>TRBV30
CAWTRQGTHSPLHF
>TRBV29-1
CSVELSTAFF
>TRBV6-1
CASSEGLRGTEAFF
>TRBV25-1
CASSEWATGTNEKLFF
>TRBV7-9
CASSVSGRVNTIYF
>TRBV18
CASSPRTGQGGSYEQYF
>TRBV5-1
CASSFGDEGRTNEKLFF
>TRBV25-1
CASSELSLPNEKLFF
>TRBV19
CASSMGFARVIPNEQFF
>TRBV5-8
CASSLGASQGTDTQYF
>TRBV11-2
CASSPGQTYEQYF
>TRBV11-2
CASALNYEQYF
>TRBV4-1
CASSPPLAGEYNEQFF
>TRBV7-6
CASRPNVGSPLHF
>TRBV25-1
CASSVGRQGAGETQYF
>TRBV4-1
CASSQGQGAGYEQYF
>TRBV6-6
CASSYEDFTGELFF
>TRBV6-6
CATGRGSVSSEQYF
>TRBV4-3
CASSQDLRQSETQYF
>TRBV9
CASSWGLAGYQETQYF
>TRBV19
CASSNDRGSGNTIYF
>TRBV4-1
CASSQDTGLYRTSTDTQYF
>TRBV7-2
CASSFPDGSSGNTIYF
>TRBV7-9
CASSQAHSGLVDNEQFF
>TRBV7-9
CASSLVGARGQGSEKLFF
>TRBV7-6
CASSAVAGTGELFF
>TRBV15
CATSGTGVGYGYTF
>TRBV25-1
CASSDSLQNTEAFF